The present entry profiles one T cell receptor beta chain with its context. Its specificity is not known. This record belongs to a study of shared clonotypes between healthy human individuals. General study results and limits: Sampling covered blood only; tissue repertoires likely differ. Rarefaction demonstrated incomplete sorted-subset sequencing despite large depth.

The assay was immunoSEQ multiplex PCR, and TCRdb's table has in-frame clones only and misses some. The table lists about 590,000 clones, 95% to 96% of them singletons. Naive-designated CD8 cells lacked CD45RO, were positively enriched for CCR7, and omitted terminally differentiated effector memory CD45RA+ cells. The ends were cut back, 1 base at V and 3 bases at J, with 11 bases in the middle. This CDR3 spans 15 amino acids. Germline loops: CDR1 PRHDT, CDR2 FYEKMQ (reference sequence). Material for sequencing was naive CD8+ T cells sorted from blood. V gene TRBV13 combines with J gene TRBJ2-3; maybe TRBD2 (6 bases). The origin of this receptor is a woman in her twenties or thirties in good health. The DNA for the CDR3 is TGTGCCAGCAGCTTAGTGACGGGAGAGACAGATACGCAGTATTTT. Translating it yields CASSLVTGETDTQYF.